The 20 T cell receptor beta chains reported below all come from one sample, sequenced in a study of early T cells in non-severe SARS-CoV-2 infection. TCRdb itself ran the 5' RACE reads through MiXCR, one entry per CDR3 protein. The sample holds around 75,000 distinct CDR3 sequences, about 9.4% seen once. Material for sequencing was whole blood. The source of these receptors is an adult who was a healthcare worker with PCR-confirmed SARS-CoV-2 infection or an uninfected control (not recorded which).

This clonotype has just a few counts. The chain carries TRBV7-2 and TRBJ2-3; perhaps TRBD2 as D (6 bases). Trimming removed 1 base from V and 14 bases from J, with 13 bases in between. Per the germline V gene, CDR1 is SGHTA and CDR2 is FQGNSA. The CDR3 totals 12 residues. As DNA, the CDR3 is TGTGCCAGCAGCTTAGGACCAGGGAGGTGGTATTTT. Translating it yields CASSLGPGRWYF.

Ten or more counts support this clonotype. V gene TRBV20-1 combines with J gene TRBJ1-2; the D is unclear. The CDR3 consists of 13 residues. Between the trimmed V and J ends, which lost 0 bases and 5 bases, there was a span of 10 bases. CDR1 and CDR2 from the germline V gene are DFQATT and SNEGSKA (reference sequence). In DNA, the CDR3 is TGCAGTGCTAGAGAGGCGGGGATGTATGGCTACACCTTC. The encoded protein is CSAREAGMYGYTF.

The chain uses TRBV29-1 and TRBJ2-7, with D possibly being TRBD1 (6 bases). Germline V gives CDR1 SQVTM, CDR2 ANQGSEA. The CDR3 is 12 residues long. The V end was cut by 5 bases, the J end by 2 bases, with 10 bases between. Here the CDR3 DNA reads TGCAGCGTTACCGACAGGACCTACGAGCAGTACTTC. As protein: CSVTDRTYEQYF.

This clonotype occurred a few times. The chain combines TRBV29-1 with TRBJ2-5, with D possibly being TRBD2 (6 bases). The germline V gene has CDR1 SQVTM and CDR2 ANQGSEA. The CDR3 runs 13 residues. Trimming stripped 7 bases from V and 7 bases from J, with 19 bases between. The CDR3 reads CSASDGSGGTQYF. The CDR3 DNA sequence: TGCAGCGCATCAGACGGGAGTGGAGGGACCCAGTACTTC.

This clonotype came up a few times. V is TRBV10-1 and J is TRBJ2-3; no firm D call. The CDR3 totals 15 residues. The germline V gene has CDR1 WNHNN and CDR2 SYGVQD (reference sequence). The V end was cut by 3 bases, the J end by 6 bases, with 16 bases between. The CDR3 here is CASSDDILRRDTQYF. In DNA, the CDR3 is TGCGCCAGCAGTGATGACATTCTGAGGCGGGATACGCAGTATTTT.

In its sample, this clonotype was seen a few times. The rearrangement uses TRBV7-9 and TRBJ2-1; D is ambiguous. CDR1 and CDR2 from the germline V gene are SEHNR and FQNEAQ (reference sequence). The CDR3 totals 13 residues. V was pared by 2 bases and J by 5 bases, with 7 bases between. In DNA form, the CDR3 reads TGTGCCAGCAGCTTATCTACCGACAATGAGCAGTTCTTC. Its translation: CASSLSTDNEQFF.

The table lists this clonotype with many counts. J is TRBJ2-5 and V is TRBV7-8; 11 nucleotides agree with TRBD1. Looked up from germline, CDR1 is SGHVS and CDR2 is FQNEAQ. CDR3 length equals 14 residues. The junction had 7 bases not matched to a gene; V was cut back by 6 bases and J by 7 bases. This CDR3 is CASRPDRGPVTQYF. CDR3 DNA: TGTGCCAGCAGGCCGGACAGGGGGCCTGTGACCCAGTACTTC.

This clonotype was seen many times. The junction departs from the called germline gene at one end, perhaps through a read error. The genes are TRBV27 and TRBJ2-1; 7 nucleotides line up with TRBD2. This CDR3 region has 15 residues. CDR1 is MNHEY, CDR2 SMNVEV, per germline (reference sequence). The CDR3 coding sequence is TGTGCCAACAGTGAGCGGGAAAATTTGTACAATGAGCAGTTCTTC. Translated: CANSERENLYNEQFF.

This clonotype was recorded at least ten times. DNA of the CDR3: TGTGCCAGCAGTTATACAGGGGCAACGAACACCGGGGAGCTGTTTTTT. Protein: CASSYTGATNTGELFF. J is TRBJ2-2 and V is TRBV6-5; 7 nucleotides align to TRBD1. This CDR3 comprises 16 residues. Losses at the gene ends were 3 bases for V and 0 bases for J; bases not matched to a gene: 4. Germline V gene data show CDR1 as MNHEY and CDR2 as SVGAGI.

This clonotype came up a few times. In DNA form, the CDR3 reads TGTGCCAGCAGTGTAATGGGTAGTTACACCTTC. This encodes CASSVMGSYTF. The rearrangement joins TRBV6-5 to TRBJ1-2; no clear D gene. The CDR3 is made up of 11 amino acids. From germline, CDR1 is MNHEY and CDR2 SVGAGI. V gave up 5 bases and J gave up 11 bases, with 12 bases separating them.

This clonotype has a handful of counts. This chain joins TRBV7-2 and TRBJ2-1, with 11 positions matching TRBD2. The germline V gene has CDR1 SGHTA and CDR2 FQGNSA. This CDR3 comprises 15 residues. V lost 3 bases to trimming and J lost 6 bases; unmatched junction nucleotides: 4. CDR3: CASSFTSGSGNEQFF. CDR3 bases: TGTGCCAGCAGCTTCACTAGCGGGAGTGGCAATGAGCAGTTCTTC.

This clonotype occurred many times. J is TRBJ2-3 and V is TRBV7-9, with 9 bases aligning to TRBD1. Germline CDR1 and CDR2: SEHNR and FQNEAQ (reference sequence). Trimming at V came to 5 bases and at J to 2 bases, leaving 5 bases not matched to a gene. The CDR3 length is 15 residues. The CDR3 region has the DNA TGTGCCAGCAGCCAGACAGGGGGTGACACAGATACGCAGTATTTT. Amino acid sequence: CASSQTGGDTDTQYF.

This clonotype appeared many times. The chain carries TRBV7-3 and TRBJ2-3; D gene ambiguous. The CDR3 is 14 residues long. Germline CDR1 reads SGHTA; CDR2 reads FQGTGA. Between the trimmed V and J ends, which lost 4 bases and 4 bases, there was a span of 12 bases. Written as DNA, the CDR3 is TGTGCCAGCAGCTACTCCGAAATGGCAGATACGCAGTATTTT. Protein: CASSYSEMADTQYF. Using reference TRBV7-3 and TRBJ2-3 for the parts outside the CDR3, the full variable domain is GAGVSQTPSNKVTEKGKYVELRCDPISGHTALYWYRQSLGQGPEFLIYFQGTGAADDSGLPNDRFFAVRPEGSVSTLKIQRTERGDSAVYLCASSYSEMADTQYFGPGTRLTVL.

The gene calls are TRBV2 and TRBJ2-7, with 9 bases aligning to TRBD1. Per the germline V gene, CDR1 is SNHLY and CDR2 is FYNNEI. V lost 10 bases to trimming and J lost 2 bases; unmatched junction nucleotides: 12. The CDR3 totals 15 residues. The chain's CDR3 is CAIIQRDRETYEQYF. Here the CDR3 DNA reads TGTGCCATCATACAACGGGACAGGGAAACCTACGAGCAGTACTTC.

The chain has TRBV5-1 and TRBJ1-6; TRBD1 matches at 7 bases. Germline trimming cut 0 bases from V and 9 bases from J; bases unmatched to any gene: 24. The germline CDR1 and CDR2 sequences are SGHRS and YFSETQ. The CDR3 is 21 amino acids. The CDR3 loop reads CASSLDRAISDPRNRGSPLHF. The DNA of the CDR3 is TGCGCCAGCAGCTTGGACCGGGCTATTTCGGACCCCCGAAACAGGGGTTCACCCCTCCACTTT.

This clonotype was seen repeatedly, ten times or more. J is TRBJ2-7 and V is TRBV2, with a weak D call TRBD2 (6 bases). Deletions cut 8 bases from V and 0 bases from J, with 17 bases between. The CDR3 runs 15 residues. The germline V gene encodes CDR1 SNHLY and CDR2 FYNNEI. CDR3 DNA sequence: TGTGCCAGCCAGTTCTGGCGGGGAAGCTCCTACGAGCAGTACTTC. This codes for CASQFWRGSSYEQYF.

This clonotype was found a few times. The rearrangement joins TRBV19 to TRBJ2-3; a weak D match, TRBD1 (6 bases). Trimming removed 6 bases at V and 0 bases at J, with 13 bases between. This CDR3 region has 15 residues. CDR1 is LNHDA and CDR2 is SQIVND in the germline V gene (reference sequence). CDR3 DNA sequence: TGTGCCAGTAGCCCCGGGACACTTAGCACAGATACGCAGTATTTT. This sequence encodes CASSPGTLSTDTQYF.

This clonotype occurred many times. The chain uses TRBV11-3 and TRBJ2-1; 9 bases are a match to TRBD1. Germline CDR1 reads SGHNT; CDR2 reads YENEEA. V shed 5 bases, J shed 2 bases, and the junction held 4 bases outside the gene matches. This CDR3 spans 15 amino acids. Written as DNA, the CDR3 is TGTGCCAGCAGCCCAAGACAGGGGGCCTACAATGAGCAGTTCTTC. Its translation: CASSPRQGAYNEQFF.

This clonotype has a count of ten or more. The gene calls are TRBV10-3 and TRBJ2-3, with 10 bases lining up with TRBD2. This CDR3 spans 17 amino acids. Germline assignment: CDR1 ENHRY and CDR2 SYGVKD. V shed 0 bases, J shed 2 bases, and the junction held 5 bases outside the gene matches. CDR3 sequence (DNA): TGTGCCATCAGTGAGTCTCGGACTAGCGGATACACAGATACGCAGTATTTT. It yields the protein CAISESRTSGYTDTQYF.

This clonotype was observed a few times. The chain links TRBV5-5 to TRBJ2-7, with D possibly matching TRBD2 (5 bases). The germline CDR1 and CDR2 sequences are SGHKS and YYEKEE (reference sequence). The CDR3 loop spans 14 amino acids. Between the trimmed V and J ends, which lost 5 bases and 7 bases, there was a span of 19 bases. Here the CDR3 DNA reads TGTGCCAGCAGTCAATTCGGACTCCTCGTGGAGCAGTACTTC. Protein: CASSQFGLLVEQYF.